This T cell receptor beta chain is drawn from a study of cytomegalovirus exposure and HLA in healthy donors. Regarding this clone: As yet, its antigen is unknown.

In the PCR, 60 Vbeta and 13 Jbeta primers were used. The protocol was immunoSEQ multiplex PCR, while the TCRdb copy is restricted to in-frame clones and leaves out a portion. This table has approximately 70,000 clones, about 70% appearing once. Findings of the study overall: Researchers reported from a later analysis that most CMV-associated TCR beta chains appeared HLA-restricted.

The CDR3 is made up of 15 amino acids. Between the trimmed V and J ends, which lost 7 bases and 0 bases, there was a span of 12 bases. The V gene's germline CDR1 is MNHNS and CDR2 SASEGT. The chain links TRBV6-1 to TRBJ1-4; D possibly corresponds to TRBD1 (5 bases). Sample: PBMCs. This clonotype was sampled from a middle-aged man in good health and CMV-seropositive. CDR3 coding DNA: TGTGCCAGCAACCCGGGGGGGACAACTAATGAAAAACTGTTTTTT. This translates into CASNPGGTTNEKLFF.